This TCR beta chain came from a study of T cell responses to AZD1222 COVID-19 vaccine. Regarding this clone: The antigen remains undetermined.

Study results and limitations: Two doses of AZD1222 preceded a rise in Spike-specific TCR breadth and depth.

Here immunoSEQ multiplex PCR was the method, and the copy in TCRdb shows in-frame clones only, minus some. Of 90,000 to 120,000 clones in the sample, over 90% were seen once. V dropped 0 bases and J dropped 1 base, with 0 bases sitting between them. The CDR3 length is 13 residues. The germline V gene has CDR1 KGHDR and CDR2 SFDVKD. The receptor's source is an adult in good health. The rearrangement uses TRBV24-1 and TRBJ1-3; D call uncertain. The specimen was peripheral blood, collected on day 0 of AZD1222 vaccination. The CDR3 protein is CATSDLSGNTIYF. The CDR3 DNA sequence: TGTGCCACCAGTGATTTGTCTGGAAACACCATATATTTT.